This TCR beta chain was sequenced during a study of identical twins (dated by TCRdb to the mid-2010s). Describing the broader study: To test whether fetal clonotypes persist, the study used deep sequencing on TCR alpha and beta repertoires from monozygotic twins, unrelated adults of various ages, and cord blood. To rule out contamination, the twin experiments were replicated at different times with different library preparation protocols. The study at large found these results: Invariant T cells such as MAIT and iNKT could partly confound zero-insertion analyses, although diverse VJ usage argued against such confounding for most clonotypes. Abundant cord blood beta clonotypes carried fewer insertions; young adult naive repertoires showed a weaker similar trend, while memory repertoires showed none. Because the same donors could not be followed over many years, the conclusions depended on cross-sectional statistical analysis. In beta out-of-frame sequences, excess twin sharing was weaker, because having fewer shared sequences lowered the signal-to-noise ratio. In monozygotic twins, out-of-frame TCR alpha sharing was systematically underestimated by recombination models, although the models agreed with sharing between unrelated individuals. Compared with coincidental sharing between unrelated individuals, an excess of low generation-probability sequences was observed among out-of-frame TCR alpha sequences shared between twins.

Every donor in the study was a healthy Caucasian. The twin cohort consisted of three pairs of female monozygotic twins, all aged about 18 to 29 years. Positive isolation kits from Invitrogen were used to isolate the CD4+ and CD8+ T cell populations. The library relied on 5' RACE. The data were produced on an Illumina HiSeq 2000. Template switching introduced a universal primer binding site; the final cDNA contained a unique molecular identifier, enabling accurate counting of TCR cDNA molecules. Specific primers in the conserved constant-segment region were used to synthesize first-strand cDNA for TCR alpha and beta chains. To control for contamination, every cDNA library was double barcoded, receiving both a SMART-Mk sample barcode and Illumina barcodes. Two successive PCR steps introduced TruSeq adapter sequences along with Illumina sample barcodes. TCR alpha and beta cDNA libraries were sequenced on the Illumina HiSeq platform with custom primers. Turning to the authors' computational methods: MiGEC processed the raw reads to extract unique molecular identifiers, while MiXCR was used to determine the CDR3 positions. For each individual, recombination models were inferred using an EM algorithm with the repgenHMM and IGoR tools. The tcR package in R was used for shared clonotype analysis, with sharing normalized by the product of cloneset sizes. To study raw recombination without the effects of thymic and clonal selection, out-of-frame nonproductive sequences were analyzed. TCRdb reprocessed the public reads (quality trimming at Q25 with fastp, clone calling with MiXCR) and kept in-frame beta chains. Each CDR3 protein gets just one entry, which takes the most common genes and DNA from the rows behind it. TCRdb, not the original authors, processed these V and J calls. The sample table lists around 500,000 distinct CDR3 sequences, 11% to 15% of them with a count of one. The biggest ten clones account for 0.52% of the sample.

This clonotype was seen more than once but under ten times. Its binding antigen is unknown. Base qualities are not at hand, and no much larger clone is one base apart. The same sample was also studied in work on yellow fever vaccine responses in identical twins. As the second paper documents: The T cell response to vaccination in identical twins was reported by the authors to appear partly convergent and partly personalized. The study precisely tracked vaccine-responding T cell clones in identical twins.

The clonotype originates from a young woman in good health. Material for sequencing was CD4+ T cells sorted from blood.

The sequenced DNA is TGTGCCAGCAGAACCCAGACAGTTACCGGGGAGCTGTTTTTT. Its protein reads: CASRTQTVTGELFF. The chain joins TRBV2 to TRBJ2-2, with a weak D call of TRBD1 (5 bases match). Based on the germline V gene, the CDR1 and CDR2 sequences are SNHLY and FYNNEI. The CDR3 covers 14 residues, taking in both the cysteine and the phenylalanine. Only the CDR3 DNA is retained, 42 bases long and in frame from the first base. The V end loses 6 bases and the J end loses 5 bases, and a stretch of 13 bases separates them.